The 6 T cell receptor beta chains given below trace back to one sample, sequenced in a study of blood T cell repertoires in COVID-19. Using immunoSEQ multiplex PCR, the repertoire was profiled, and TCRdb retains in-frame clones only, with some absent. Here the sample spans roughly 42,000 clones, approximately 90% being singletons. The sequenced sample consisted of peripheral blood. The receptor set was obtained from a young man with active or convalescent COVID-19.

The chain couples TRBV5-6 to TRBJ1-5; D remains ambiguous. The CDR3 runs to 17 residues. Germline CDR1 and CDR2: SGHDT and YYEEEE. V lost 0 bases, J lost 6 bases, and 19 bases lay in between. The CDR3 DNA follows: TGTGCCAGCAGCTTGGGCTCCCACAGCCTGCCAGGTCAGCCCCAGCATTTT. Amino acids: CASSLGSHSLPGQPQHF.

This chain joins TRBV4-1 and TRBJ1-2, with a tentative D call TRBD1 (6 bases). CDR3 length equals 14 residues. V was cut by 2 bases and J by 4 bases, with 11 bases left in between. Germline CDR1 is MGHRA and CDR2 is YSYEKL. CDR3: CASSQPGQTYGYTF. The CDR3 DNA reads TGCGCCAGCAGCCAACCGGGACAAACCTATGGCTACACCTTC.

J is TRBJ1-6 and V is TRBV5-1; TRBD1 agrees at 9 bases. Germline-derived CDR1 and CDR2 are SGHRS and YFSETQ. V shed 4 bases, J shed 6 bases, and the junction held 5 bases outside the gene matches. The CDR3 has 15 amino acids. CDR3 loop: CASSNGQGFNSPLHF. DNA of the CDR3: TGCGCCAGCAGCAACGGACAGGGGTTTAATTCACCCCTCCACTTT.

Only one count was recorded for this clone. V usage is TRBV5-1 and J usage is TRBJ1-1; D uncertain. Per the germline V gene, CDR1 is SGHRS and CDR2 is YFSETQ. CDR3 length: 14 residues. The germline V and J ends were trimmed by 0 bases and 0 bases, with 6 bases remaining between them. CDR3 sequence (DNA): TGCGCCAGCAGCTTGGGTTCCGTGAACACTGAAGCTTTCTTT. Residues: CASSLGSVNTEAFF.

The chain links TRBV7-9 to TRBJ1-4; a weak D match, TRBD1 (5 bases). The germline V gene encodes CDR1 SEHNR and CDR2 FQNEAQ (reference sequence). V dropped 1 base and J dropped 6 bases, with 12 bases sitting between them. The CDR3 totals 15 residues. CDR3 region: CASSLVPTVDEKLFF. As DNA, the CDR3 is TGTGCCAGCAGCTTAGTCCCGACAGTTGATGAAAAACTGTTTTTT. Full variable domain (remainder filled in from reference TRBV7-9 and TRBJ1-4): DTGVSQNPRHKITKRGQNVTFRCDPISEHNRLYWYRQTLGQGPEFLTYFQNEAQLEKSRLLSDRFSAERPKGSFSTLEIQRTEQGDSAMYLCASSLVPTVDEKLFFGSGTQLSVL.

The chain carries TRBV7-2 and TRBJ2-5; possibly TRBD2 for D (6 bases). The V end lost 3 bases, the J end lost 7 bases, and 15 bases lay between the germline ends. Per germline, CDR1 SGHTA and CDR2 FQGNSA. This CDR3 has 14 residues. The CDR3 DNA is TGTGCCAGCAGCTTCCAACGGGACTCCTGGACCCAGTACTTC. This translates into CASSFQRDSWTQYF.